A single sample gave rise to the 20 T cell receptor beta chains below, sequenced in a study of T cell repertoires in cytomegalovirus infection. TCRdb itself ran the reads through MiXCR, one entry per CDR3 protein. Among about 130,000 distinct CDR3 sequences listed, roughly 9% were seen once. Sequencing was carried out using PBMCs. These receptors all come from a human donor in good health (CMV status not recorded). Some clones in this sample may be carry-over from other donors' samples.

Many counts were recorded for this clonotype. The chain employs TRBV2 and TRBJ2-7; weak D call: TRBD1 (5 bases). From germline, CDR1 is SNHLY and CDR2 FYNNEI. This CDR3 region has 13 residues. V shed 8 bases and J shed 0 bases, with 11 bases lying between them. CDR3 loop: CASSDDSSYEQYF. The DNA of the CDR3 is TGTGCCAGCTCGGACGACAGCTCCTACGAGCAGTACTTC. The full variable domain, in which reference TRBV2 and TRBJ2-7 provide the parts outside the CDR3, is EPEVTQTPSHQVTQMGQEVILRCVPISNHLYFYWYRQILGQKVEFLVSFYNNEISEKSEIFDDQFSVERPDGSNFTLKIRSTKLEDSAMYFCASSDDSSYEQYFGPGTRLTVT.

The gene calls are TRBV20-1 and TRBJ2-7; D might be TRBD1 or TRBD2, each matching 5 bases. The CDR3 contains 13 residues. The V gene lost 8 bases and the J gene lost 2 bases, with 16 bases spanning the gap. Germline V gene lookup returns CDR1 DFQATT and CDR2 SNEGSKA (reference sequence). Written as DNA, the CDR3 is TGCAGTCCCTTTTTGGGGGAAGCCTACGAGCAGTACTTC. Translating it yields CSPFLGEAYEQYF.

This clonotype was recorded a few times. CDR3 nucleotide sequence: TGCGCCAGCGCACGGGCAGTTATGAACACTGAAGCTTTCTTT. It encodes CASARAVMNTEAFF. The V and J genes are TRBV5-1 and TRBJ1-1; D is uncertain. Looked up from germline, CDR1 is SGHRS and CDR2 is YFSETQ. This CDR3 has 14 amino acids. V lost 7 bases, J lost 0 bases, and 13 bases lay in between. The complete variable domain, with remaining parts taken from reference TRBV5-1 and TRBJ1-1, reads KAGVTQTPRYLIKTRGQQVTLSCSPISGHRSVSWYQQTPGQGLQFLFEYFSETQRNKGNFPGRFSGRQFSNSRSEMNVSTLELGDSALYLCASARAVMNTEAFFGQGTRLTVV.

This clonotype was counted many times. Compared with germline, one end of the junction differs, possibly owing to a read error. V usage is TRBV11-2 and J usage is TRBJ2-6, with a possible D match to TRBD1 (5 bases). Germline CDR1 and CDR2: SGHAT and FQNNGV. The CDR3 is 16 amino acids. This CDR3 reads CASILGAGSGANVLTF. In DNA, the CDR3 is TGTGCCAGCATCTTAGGGGCAGGCTCTGGGGCCAACGTCCTGACTTTC.

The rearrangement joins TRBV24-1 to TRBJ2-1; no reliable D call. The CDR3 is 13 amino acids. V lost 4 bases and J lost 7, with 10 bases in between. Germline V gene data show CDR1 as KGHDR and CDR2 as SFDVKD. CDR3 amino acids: CATSEGSYNEQFF. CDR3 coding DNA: TGTGCCACCAGTGAAGGCAGTTATAATGAGCAGTTCTTC.

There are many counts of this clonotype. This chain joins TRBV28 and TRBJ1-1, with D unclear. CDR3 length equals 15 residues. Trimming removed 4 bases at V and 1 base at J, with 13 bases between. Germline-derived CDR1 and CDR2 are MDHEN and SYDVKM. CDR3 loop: CASSSIHPSNTEAFF. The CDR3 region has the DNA TGTGCCAGCAGTTCCATACATCCGTCGAACACTGAAGCTTTCTTT.

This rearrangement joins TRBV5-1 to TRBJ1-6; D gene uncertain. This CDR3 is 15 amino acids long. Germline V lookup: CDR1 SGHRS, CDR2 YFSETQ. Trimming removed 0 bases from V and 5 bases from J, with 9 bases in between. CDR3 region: CASSLVADDNSPLHF. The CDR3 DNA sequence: TGCGCCAGCAGCTTGGTGGCCGACGATAATTCACCCCTCCACTTT.

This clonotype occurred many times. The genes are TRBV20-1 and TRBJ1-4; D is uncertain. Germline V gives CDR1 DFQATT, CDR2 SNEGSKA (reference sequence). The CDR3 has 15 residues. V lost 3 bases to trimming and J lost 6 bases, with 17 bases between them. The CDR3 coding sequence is TGCAGTGCTAGGGGATTGGCAGACTGGGATGAAAAACTGTTTTTT. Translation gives CSARGLADWDEKLFF.

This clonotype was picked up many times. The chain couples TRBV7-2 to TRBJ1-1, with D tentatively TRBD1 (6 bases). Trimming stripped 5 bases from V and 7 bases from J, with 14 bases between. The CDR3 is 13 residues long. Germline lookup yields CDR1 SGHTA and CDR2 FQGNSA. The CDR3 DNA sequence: TGTGCCAGCAGCCTCGGGGGCGCAATTGAAGCTTTCTTT. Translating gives CASSLGGAIEAFF.

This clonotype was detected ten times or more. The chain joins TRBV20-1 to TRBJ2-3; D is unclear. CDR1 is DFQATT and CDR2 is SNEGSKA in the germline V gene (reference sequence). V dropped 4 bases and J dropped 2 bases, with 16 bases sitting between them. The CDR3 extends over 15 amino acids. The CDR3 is CSATVTTRHTDTQYF. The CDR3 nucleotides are TGCAGTGCTACCGTAACAACCAGACACACAGATACGCAGTATTTT.

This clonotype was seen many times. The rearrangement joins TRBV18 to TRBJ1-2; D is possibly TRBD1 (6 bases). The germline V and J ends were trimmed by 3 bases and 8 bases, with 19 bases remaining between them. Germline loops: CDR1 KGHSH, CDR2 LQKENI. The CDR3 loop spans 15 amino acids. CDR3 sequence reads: CASSPQIPGVAGYTF. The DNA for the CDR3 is TGTGCCAGCTCACCTCAAATACCAGGGGTTGCCGGCTACACCTTC.

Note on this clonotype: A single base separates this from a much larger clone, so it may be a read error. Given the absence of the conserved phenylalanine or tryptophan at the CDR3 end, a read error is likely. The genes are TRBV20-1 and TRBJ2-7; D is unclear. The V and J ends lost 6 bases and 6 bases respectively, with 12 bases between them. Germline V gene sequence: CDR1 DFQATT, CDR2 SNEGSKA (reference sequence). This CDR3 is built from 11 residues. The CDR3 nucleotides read TGCAGTGCAGGAAGGGTAGCCGAGCAGTACTAC. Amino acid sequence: CSAGRVAEQYY.

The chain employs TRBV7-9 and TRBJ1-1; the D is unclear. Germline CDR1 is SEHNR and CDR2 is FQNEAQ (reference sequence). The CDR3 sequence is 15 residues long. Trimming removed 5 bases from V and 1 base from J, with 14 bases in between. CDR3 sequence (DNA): TGTGCCAGCAGCACGCCTGGGAGGGCGAACACTGAAGCTTTCTTT. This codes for CASSTPGRANTEAFF.

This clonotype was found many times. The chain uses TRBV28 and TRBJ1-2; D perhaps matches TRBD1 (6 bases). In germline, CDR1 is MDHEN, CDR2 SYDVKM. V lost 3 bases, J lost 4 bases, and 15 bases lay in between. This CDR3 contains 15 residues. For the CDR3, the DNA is TGTGCCAGCAGTTTCCAAAATGACAGGCTCTATGGCTACACCTTC. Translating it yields CASSFQNDRLYGYTF.

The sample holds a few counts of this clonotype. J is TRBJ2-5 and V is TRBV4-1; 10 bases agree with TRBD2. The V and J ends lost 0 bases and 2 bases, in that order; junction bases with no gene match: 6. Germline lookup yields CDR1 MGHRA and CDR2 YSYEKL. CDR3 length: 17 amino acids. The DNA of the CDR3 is TGCGCCAGCAGCCAAGATCCTCCTAGCGGGGGACAAGAGACCCAGTACTTC. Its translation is CASSQDPPSGGQETQYF.

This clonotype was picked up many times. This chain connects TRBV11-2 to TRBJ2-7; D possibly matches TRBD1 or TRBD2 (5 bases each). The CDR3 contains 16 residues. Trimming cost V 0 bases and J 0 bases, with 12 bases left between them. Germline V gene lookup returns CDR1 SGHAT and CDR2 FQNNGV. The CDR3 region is CASSLDSGTVSYEQYF. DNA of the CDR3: TGTGCCAGCAGCTTAGATTCCGGGACGGTCTCCTACGAGCAGTACTTC.

CDR3: CASSLDGTGYNEQFF. Written as DNA, the CDR3 is TGTGCCAGCAGCTTAGATGGGACAGGCTACAATGAGCAGTTCTTC. The chain is built from TRBV11-2 and TRBJ2-1; 8 bases map to TRBD1. The CDR3 has 15 residues. J lost 3 bases, V lost 0 bases, and 1 base had no gene match. Germline V CDR1 and CDR2: SGHAT, FQNNGV.

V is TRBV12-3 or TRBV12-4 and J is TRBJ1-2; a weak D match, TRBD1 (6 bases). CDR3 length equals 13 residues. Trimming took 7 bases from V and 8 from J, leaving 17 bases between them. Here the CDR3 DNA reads TGTGCCAGCACCAACCAGGGGATACAGGGCTACACCTTC. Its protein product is CASTNQGIQGYTF.

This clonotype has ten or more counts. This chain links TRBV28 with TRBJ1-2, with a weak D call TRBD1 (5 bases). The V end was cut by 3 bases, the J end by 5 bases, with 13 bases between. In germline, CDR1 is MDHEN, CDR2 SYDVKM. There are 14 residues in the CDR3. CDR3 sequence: CASSFGAQGYGYTF. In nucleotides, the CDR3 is TGTGCCAGCAGTTTTGGGGCCCAAGGATATGGCTACACCTTC.

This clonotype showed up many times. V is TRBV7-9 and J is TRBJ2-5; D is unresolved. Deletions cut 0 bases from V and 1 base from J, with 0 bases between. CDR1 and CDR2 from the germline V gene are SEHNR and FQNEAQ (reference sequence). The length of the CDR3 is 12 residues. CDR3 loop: CASSLAQETQYF. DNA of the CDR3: TGTGCCAGCAGCTTAGCCCAAGAGACCCAGTACTTC. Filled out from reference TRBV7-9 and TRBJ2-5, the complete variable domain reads DTGVSQNPRHKITKRGQNVTFRCDPISEHNRLYWYRQTLGQGPEFLTYFQNEAQLEKSRLLSDRFSAERPKGSFSTLEIQRTEQGDSAMYLCASSLAQETQYFGPGTRLLVL.